The next 28 T cell receptor beta chains were all read from a single sample in a study of shared clonotypes between healthy human individuals. The protocol was immunoSEQ multiplex PCR, while the TCRdb copy is restricted to in-frame clones and leaves out a portion. Seen here are around 1,900,000 clones, about 94% observed once, and the top ten hold less than 2%. In the naive CD8 group, cells lacked CD45RO and were positively selected for CCR7, so terminally differentiated effector memory CD45RA+ cells were left out. The sample consisted of naive CD8+ T cells from PBMCs. These receptors originate from a man aged 18 to 30 in good health. Some clones in this sample may be carry-over from other donors' samples.

The chain employs TRBV18 and TRBJ1-5; a weak D match, TRBD1 (6 bases). The CDR3 extends over 17 amino acids. Per germline, CDR1 KGHSH and CDR2 LQKENI. V was pared by 3 bases and J by 0 bases, with 15 bases between. CDR3 sequence (DNA): TGTGCCAGCTCACCCCAGGGACACCCCTATAGCAATCAGCCCCAGCATTTT. It translates to CASSPQGHPYSNQPQHF. The full variable domain, completed using reference TRBV18 and TRBJ1-5, is NAGVMQNPRHLVRRRGQEARLRCSPMKGHSHVYWYRQLPEEGLKFMVYLQKENIIDESGMPKERFSAEFPKEGPSILRIQQVVRGDSAAYFCASSPQGHPYSNQPQHFGDGTRLSIL.

The rearrangement uses TRBV28 and TRBJ2-7; perhaps D is TRBD1 or TRBD2 (6 bases each). The CDR3 loop spans 15 amino acids. CDR1 and CDR2 from the germline V gene are MDHEN and SYDVKM. The V end was cut by 5 bases, the J end by 3 bases, with 17 bases between. CDR3 in amino acids: CASSPIRTAGYEQYF. As DNA, the CDR3 is TGTGCCAGCAGTCCCATCAGGACAGCGGGCTACGAGCAGTACTTC. Based on the CDR3 plus reference TRBV28 and TRBJ2-7, the full variable domain is DVKVTQSSRYLVKRTGEKVFLECVQDMDHENMFWYRQDPGLGLRLIYFSYDVKMKEKGDIPEGYSVSREKKERFSLILESASTNQTSMYLCASSPIRTAGYEQYFGPGTRLTVT.

The rearrangement links TRBV2 to TRBJ2-3; 10 positions agree with TRBD1. V trimming: 9 bases; J trimming: 4 bases; junction bases outside the gene matches: 13. The CDR3 spans 16 residues. CDR1 SNHLY and CDR2 FYNNEI come from the germline V gene. CDR3 nucleotides: TGTGCCAGAGCGAGACCGGGACAGGGGATGGCAGATACGCAGTATTTT. Residues: CARARPGQGMADTQYF.

This clone occurred once. This sequence joins TRBV7-9 and TRBJ2-1, with 9 bases lining up with TRBD2. The trim removed 7 bases at V and 5 bases at J, leaving 15 bases unmatched. The germline V gene encodes CDR1 SEHNR and CDR2 FQNEAQ (reference sequence). The CDR3 is 17 amino acids. CDR3 amino acids: CASNVPSMASGDNEQFF. The CDR3 DNA reads as TGTGCCAGCAATGTACCCTCCATGGCTAGCGGGGACAATGAGCAGTTCTTC.

The chain's CDR3 is CASSPLPFVGGITDTQYF. As DNA, the CDR3 is TGCGCCAGCAGTCCCTTACCTTTCGTGGGAGGGATCACAGATACGCAGTATTTT. The rearrangement uses TRBV23-1 and TRBJ2-3, with 7 positions matching TRBD2. TRBV23-1 is an open reading frame, and its role is uncertain. The CDR3 has 18 amino acids. V lost 4 bases, J lost 2 bases, and 15 bases stayed unmatched.

The chain couples TRBV6-5 to TRBJ2-7; 7 bases fit TRBD2. V was pared by 0 bases and J by 5 bases, with 10 bases of the junction left unmatched. Germline loops: CDR1 MNHEY, CDR2 SVGAGI. The CDR3 totals 16 residues. The chain's CDR3 is CASSYSIRGGTNEQYF. For the CDR3, the DNA is TGTGCCAGCAGTTACTCGATCCGCGGGGGTACCAACGAGCAGTACTTC.

V gene TRBV7-3 combines with J gene TRBJ2-5; the D is unclear. This CDR3 spans 16 amino acids. In germline, CDR1 is SGHTA, CDR2 FQGTGA. Trimming removed 5 bases at V and 5 bases at J, with 21 bases between. Here the CDR3 reads CASSPTPSGSLETQYF. The CDR3 DNA reads as TGTGCCAGCAGCCCCACCCCCTCGGGTAGTTTGGAGACCCAGTACTTC.

This chain connects TRBV5-6 to TRBJ1-1; a weak D match, TRBD1 (5 bases). Trimming took off 4 bases at V and 1 base at J, with 14 bases between the two ends. Germline assignment: CDR1 SGHDT and CDR2 YYEEEE. CDR3 length equals 15 residues. CDR3 nucleotides: TGTGCCAGCAGCCTGGGGGGAGTATCGAACACTGAAGCTTTCTTT. Protein product: CASSLGGVSNTEAFF.

V and J are TRBV19 and TRBJ1-5; D gene ambiguous. This CDR3 spans 16 amino acids. Deletions cut 3 bases from V and 2 bases from J, with 14 bases between. CDR1 is LNHDA and CDR2 is SQIVND in the germline V gene (reference sequence). This CDR3 is CASSIAEVPGNQPQHF. CDR3 coding DNA: TGTGCCAGTAGTATCGCAGAGGTACCAGGCAATCAGCCCCAGCATTTT.

The chain recombines TRBV10-3 with TRBJ2-7; possible D gene TRBD1, 6 bases. The V and J ends lost 7 bases and 1 base respectively, with 17 bases between them. CDR1 and CDR2 (germline): ENHRY, SYGVKD. This CDR3 region has 15 residues. CDR3 DNA sequence: TGTGCCATCAATAGCGCACAGGGAAGATCCTACGAGCAGTACTTC. This codes for CAINSAQGRSYEQYF.

The chain employs TRBV19 and TRBJ2-5; D not resolved. The germline V gene encodes CDR1 LNHDA and CDR2 SQIVND (reference sequence). Trimming took 4 bases from V and 5 from J, leaving 11 bases between them. This CDR3 is 13 amino acids long. CDR3 DNA: TGTGCCAGTAGTAGAGGTCAGTGGGAGACCCAGTACTTC. Translation: CASSRGQWETQYF. The entire variable domain, with the rest obtained from reference TRBV19 and TRBJ2-5, is as follows: DGGITQSPKYLFRKEGQNVTLSCEQNLNHDAMYWYRQDPGQGLRLIYYSQIVNDFQKGDIAEGYSVSREKKESFPLTVTSAQKNPTAFYLCASSRGQWETQYFGPGTRLLVL.

The chain carries TRBV5-1 and TRBJ1-3; 7 bases align to TRBD1. The CDR3 is made up of 16 amino acids. The germline CDR1 and CDR2 sequences are SGHRS and YFSETQ. V lost 3 bases to trimming and J lost 0 bases; unmatched junction nucleotides: 6. Here the CDR3 reads CASSSDRPSSGNTIYF. CDR3 nucleotide sequence: TGCGCCAGCAGCTCGGACAGGCCCAGCTCTGGAAACACCATATATTTT.

The CDR3 sequence is CASAYTGGRTGELFF. In DNA form, the CDR3 reads TGCGCCAGCGCCTACACCGGGGGTCGGACCGGGGAGCTGTTTTTT. V gene TRBV5-1 combines with J gene TRBJ2-2; possible D gene TRBD2, 6 bases. In germline, CDR1 is SGHRS, CDR2 YFSETQ. The V gene lost 7 bases and the J gene lost 5 bases, with 18 bases spanning the gap. The CDR3 has 15 amino acids.

The chain links TRBV27 to TRBJ2-3; the D is unclear. The germline CDR1 and CDR2 sequences are MNHEY and SMNVEV (reference sequence). V was cut by 3 bases and J by 6 bases, with 19 bases left in between. The CDR3 covers 16 residues. CDR3 residues: CASSLQLTKLGDTQYF. The CDR3 DNA sequence: TGTGCCAGCAGTTTGCAACTCACGAAACTGGGGGATACGCAGTATTTT.

The chain joins TRBV11-2 to TRBJ1-1; TRBD1 might be the D (6 bases). V was clipped by 2 bases and J by 4 bases, with 17 bases between them. The CDR3 is made up of 16 amino acids. Germline CDR1 SGHAT, CDR2 FQNNGV. The DNA of the CDR3 is TGTGCCAGCAGCTTATCCTGGGGGGCGGGCGGCACTGAAGCTTTCTTT. It yields the protein CASSLSWGAGGTEAFF.

The table lists this clone with a few counts. The rearrangement joins TRBV27 to TRBJ1-1; 9 bases are shared with TRBD1. Looked up from germline, CDR1 is MNHEY and CDR2 is SMNVEV (reference sequence). J lost 7 bases, V lost 3 bases, and 6 bases had no gene match. The CDR3 totals 14 residues. The CDR3: CASSFRDREDEAFF. CDR3 DNA: TGTGCCAGCAGTTTTCGGGACAGGGAAGATGAAGCTTTCTTT.

Remarks on this clone: The same CDR3 also results from other DNA sequences found in this sample. V gene TRBV5-1 combines with J gene TRBJ1-1, with D tentatively TRBD1 (5 bases). This CDR3 spans 14 amino acids. V lost 0 bases and J lost 5, with 11 bases in between. Germline-derived CDR1 and CDR2 are SGHRS and YFSETQ. CDR3 sequence (DNA): TGCGCCAGCAGCTTGGAGCAGGGCGGGACTGAAGCTTTCTTT. Its translation is CASSLEQGGTEAFF.

The CDR3 reads CASSLRFRVDTGELFF. The DNA for the CDR3 is TGTGCCAGCAGTTTACGTTTCCGGGTTGACACCGGGGAGCTGTTTTTT. J is TRBJ2-2 and V is TRBV28; D is ambiguous. The V end lost 2 bases, the J end lost 3 bases, and 13 bases lay between the germline ends. Germline V gene data show CDR1 as MDHEN and CDR2 as SYDVKM. The length of the CDR3 is 16 residues.

The V gene is TRBV7-6, the J gene TRBJ2-1, with D unresolved. The V end lost 3 bases, the J end lost 8 bases, and 11 bases lay between the germline ends. The length of the CDR3 is 13 residues. Germline values: CDR1 SGHVS, CDR2 FNYEAQ. CDR3 nucleotide sequence: TGTGCCAGCAGCTTGCCCCCGGACGATGAGCAGTTCTTC. Translating gives CASSLPPDDEQFF.

This CDR3 is CASSNPLTGRETQYF. The CDR3 DNA is TGTGCCAGCAGCAACCCCCTGACAGGGCGGGAGACCCAGTACTTC. This chain uses TRBV5-4 with TRBJ2-5, with 7 bases matching TRBD1. Germline trimming cut 4 bases from V and 5 bases from J; bases unmatched to any gene: 11. In germline, CDR1 is SGHNT, CDR2 YYREEE (reference sequence). There are 15 residues in the CDR3.

This clone was counted a single time. The V and J genes are TRBV7-3 and TRBJ2-1; no clear D. Trimming removed 5 bases at V and 7 bases at J, with 24 bases between. The germline gives CDR1 SGHTA, CDR2 FQGTGA. This CDR3 has 17 amino acids. Written as DNA, the CDR3 is TGTGCCAGCAGCCGTGGTACATCTGCGGCCACTGGGAATGAGCAGTTCTTC. Translation: CASSRGTSAATGNEQFF.

This clone appeared once. The chain couples TRBV19 to TRBJ2-2, with a possible D match to TRBD2 (5 bases). CDR1 and CDR2 (germline): LNHDA, SQIVND (reference sequence). The CDR3 sequence is 16 residues long. V lost 3 bases and J lost 0, with 11 bases in between. CDR3 amino acids: CASSILRVTNTGELFF. DNA of the CDR3: TGTGCCAGTAGTATTTTGAGGGTAACGAACACCGGGGAGCTGTTTTTT.

This clone was observed a few times. The CDR3 coding sequence is TGTGCCATCAGCGAAACAGGCCCGCAGTACTTC. It translates to CAISETGPQYF. The rearrangement joins TRBV10-3 to TRBJ2-7; the D gene is possibly TRBD1 (5 bases). The V and J ends lost 6 bases and 9 bases respectively, with 12 bases between them. The CDR3 runs 11 residues. CDR1 and CDR2 (germline): ENHRY, SYGVKD.

V usage is TRBV5-8 and J usage is TRBJ2-7, with 8 bases lining up with TRBD2. Looked up from germline, CDR1 is SGHTS and CDR2 is YDEGEE. Trimming at V came to 4 bases and at J to 5 bases, leaving 11 bases not matched to a gene. The CDR3 covers 15 residues. The CDR3 bases are TGTGCCAGCAGCGCTCCGCGAGCGGGAGTACACGAGCAGTACTTC. Translated: CASSAPRAGVHEQYF.

The V and J genes are TRBV4-3 and TRBJ1-2, with 11 nucleotides matching TRBD1. The ends lost 1 base at V and 5 bases at J; junction bases unmatched: 3. The CDR3 covers 15 residues. Per the germline V gene, CDR1 is LGHNA and CDR2 is YSLEER. CDR3 residues: CASSQGTGGLYGYTF. CDR3 nucleotide sequence: TGCGCCAGCAGCCAAGGGACAGGGGGCCTTTATGGCTACACCTTC.

The chain carries TRBV27 and TRBJ2-7; 10 positions agree with TRBD2. With 5 bases clipped from V and 7 bases from J, the junction kept 14 bases outside the gene matches. The CDR3 covers 16 residues. Germline-derived CDR1 and CDR2 are MNHEY and SMNVEV (reference sequence). The DNA for the CDR3 is TGTGCCAGCAGTCCAAACCCTAGCGGGAGCGGGTATGAGCAGTACTTC. The encoded protein is CASSPNPSGSGYEQYF.

V usage is TRBV7-9 and J usage is TRBJ1-3, with D unclear. Trimming shortened V by 0 bases and J by 4 bases, and 10 bases separated the two germline ends. This CDR3 comprises 15 residues. Germline lookup yields CDR1 SEHNR and CDR2 FQNEAQ (reference sequence). CDR3 region: CASSLAPAPGNTIYF. Here the CDR3 DNA reads TGTGCCAGCAGCTTAGCGCCCGCTCCAGGAAACACCATATATTTT.

This chain connects TRBV6-1 to TRBJ1-1; 8 bases are shared with TRBD1. With V trimmed by 6 bases and J by 5 bases, 8 bases remained unmatched. The germline gives CDR1 MNHNS, CDR2 SASEGT. The CDR3 extends over 14 amino acids. The CDR3 protein is CASSYGQGGTEAFF. For the CDR3, the DNA is TGTGCCAGCAGCTACGGACAGGGAGGTACTGAAGCTTTCTTT.